The source of this T cell receptor beta chain is a study of shared clonotypes between healthy human individuals (dated by TCRdb to 2020 to 2022). Regarding the study in general: The cohort comprised a couple of women and a few men aged 18 to 49 years. For each donor, CD4 naive and CD4 memory were each run on three plates, CD8 naive on two plates, and CD8 memory on one plate. To estimate repertoire size and how much clonotypes are shared between individuals, the study performed deep sequencing of blood TCR repertoires from a few healthy adults. Libraries were prepared and TCR repertoires were sequenced by different laboratories using diverse techniques, in order to increase sequencing depth and limit assay-specific biases. Between about 0.85 and 9.5 billion PBMCs per donor were obtained by leukapheresis. The full study reports these points: Naive subsets generally had larger estimated clonotype richness than memory subsets did. Higher generation probabilities were observed for clonotypes shared by all four sorted-subset donors than for non-shared clonotypes. Only blood was sampled, and tissue TCR repertoires likely differ from those in blood. Across four donors, 4.5% to 6.5% of naive CD4, 3% to 3.5% of naive CD8, under 2.5% of memory CD4, and approximately 0.42% of memory CD8 clonotypes were shared. Based on pairwise subsampling, the degree of clonotype sharing among donors was expected to be affected by sequencing depth. Because the study included a small number of donors, the genetic and exposure-history diversity represented was limited. Incomplete sequencing was indicated by rarefaction of sorted-subset datasets, despite the large sequencing depth.

This clone was detected only a few times. It has no known antigen specificity. No much larger clone is present one base from it, and per-base qualities are unavailable. Healthy HIV-negative adults with no recently reported acute infections or vaccinations were included as donors. All donors were Caucasian adults living in Nashville, Tennessee, USA. CD4+ T cells were enriched by magnetic negative selection, after which naive cells were positively selected on CD45RA and the negative fraction was taken as the memory subset. Blood was obtained by leukapheresis, after which PBMCs were separated by Ficoll-Histopaque density gradient centrifugation and cryopreserved in liquid nitrogen vapor phase. Analytical flow cytometry was used to check the purity and quantity of each magnetically sorted T cell population. Genomic DNA was isolated from each sorted fraction and quantified by UV absorbance on a Nanodrop 2000c.

The CDR3 holds 14 amino acids from the cysteine to the phenylalanine. The read is trimmed to its CDR3 DNA, 42 bases read in frame from base 1. At the junction V is shortened by 1 base and J by 4 bases, with 10 bases in between. From a lookup of the germline V gene (reference sequence), CDR1 and CDR2 are SEHNR and FQNEAQ. Using the deep immunoSEQ assay, multiplex PCR amplified TCR CDR3 regions from genomic DNA. For each cell subset, the extracted genomic DNA was distributed evenly across all wells of several immunoSEQ 96-well plates, and each plate served as one replicate. Each replicate PCR for sorted subsets received about 180 ng genomic DNA, equal to roughly 30,000 T cell genomes. The purified libraries were quantified using a Qubit 3.0 fluorometer, sized with a Bioanalyzer 2100, and then quantified again using the KAPA Library Quantification kit. Every immunoSEQ 96-well plate was sequenced on a dedicated single-read 150-cycle Illumina NextSeq 550 flow cell. The source study handled its data this way. Because the immunoSEQ output included only junctional sequences and no quality scores, the filtering could not be the same as the filtering used for full-length reads. To assign V/J genes and CDR3, sequences were annotated against IMGT germline references using PyIR, a Python wrapper for IgBLAST v1.9. Reads were removed for weak V/J assignments (E-value above 1e-6), missing CDR3, stop codons, out-of-frame junctions, or ambiguous translated residues. V3J clonotypes were defined as sequences sharing an identical inferred V gene, J gene, and CDR3 amino acid sequence. The percentage overlap between two repertoires was calculated by dividing the number of shared unique clonotypes by the size of the smaller repertoire. Repertoire richness was assessed with RTK rarefaction, the Chao1 estimator, and Recon v2.1 estimates of unobserved clonotypes. For all TCRbeta clonotypes obtained by the gDNA method from several donors, generation probabilities were computed with OLGA. The table was pulled from immuneACCESS by TCRdb, which kept in-frame rearrangements only. Such tables lose some clones; where checked, under half of the loss comes from unresolved V genes, and the rest has no known cause. V and J calls and clone size are given by that table; D and trimming were obtained from the DNA. Recorded for this sample are about 1 million clones; under 80% of them occurred a single time. Of the sample, around 1.4% falls within the top ten clones.

This receptor was obtained from a man aged 18 to 29 in good health. This receptor chain uses TRBV7-9 and TRBJ1-2; TRBD1 is a possible D gene, resting on 5 matching bases. The sample was memory CD4+ T cells sorted from blood. The label giving this sample's cell subset or site can be read as: CD45RA-negative fraction. The CDR3 region reads CASSLDGTAYGYTF. The DNA sequence is given as TGTGCCAGCAGCTTAGACGGGACCGCCTATGGCTACACCTTC.